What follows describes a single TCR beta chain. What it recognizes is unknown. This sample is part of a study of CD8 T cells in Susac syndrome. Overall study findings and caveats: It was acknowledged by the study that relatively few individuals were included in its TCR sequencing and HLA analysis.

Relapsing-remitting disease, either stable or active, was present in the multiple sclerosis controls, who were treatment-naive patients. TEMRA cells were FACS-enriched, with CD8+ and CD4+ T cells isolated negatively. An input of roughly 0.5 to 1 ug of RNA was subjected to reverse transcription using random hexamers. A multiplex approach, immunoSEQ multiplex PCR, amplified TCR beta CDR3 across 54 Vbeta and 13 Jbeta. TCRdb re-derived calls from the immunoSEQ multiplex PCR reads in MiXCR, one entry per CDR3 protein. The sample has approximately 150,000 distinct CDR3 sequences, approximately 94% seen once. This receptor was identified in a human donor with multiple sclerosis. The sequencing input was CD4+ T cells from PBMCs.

The CDR3 here is CASSQSLPRGWTDTQYF. In DNA, the CDR3 is TGCGCCAGCAGTCAATCTCTCCCCAGGGGATGGACAGATACGCAGTATTTT. V is TRBV23-1 and J is TRBJ2-3; a possible D gene is TRBD1 (6 bases). TRBV23-1 carries the ORF label, with uncertain function. Trimming removed 0 bases from V and 3 bases from J, with 16 bases in between. CDR3 length equals 17 residues.